The source of this TCR beta chain is a study of T cell repertoires in cytomegalovirus infection (dated by TCRdb to the late 2010s). Notes on the research overall: Alongside well-studied HLA-B-restricted epitopes, the peptide stimulations were aimed at recently identified HLA-C-restricted CMV epitopes, whose presentation resists viral immunomodulation. Because public TCR beta signatures pointed to carriage of CMV infection together with the matching HLA type, the HLA type of each donor mattered for the analysis.

With regard to this clonotype: Its target antigen remains unknown. Base-call qualities are not available, and no considerably larger clone is one nucleotide away.

V gives up 6 bases and J gives up 5 bases, and the segment between their germline ends measures 16 bases. The germline V gene (reference sequence) yields MNHEY for CDR1 and SMNVEV for CDR2. From its cysteine to its phenylalanine, the CDR3 spans 14 amino acids. The DNA shown is the 42-base CDR3, in frame from base 1. The sample's treatment or condition, from its label and the paper: in vitro stimulation with specific CMV peptide epitopes to enrich CMV-specific T cells. Data came from an Illumina HiSeq 1500. TCRdb reworked the public reads: Q25 trimming with fastp, MiXCR clone assembly, productive beta chains retained. Records with the same CDR3 protein are collapsed into one entry carrying the most frequent genes and DNA. Here the sample has 450,000 to 600,000 distinct CDR3 sequences; roughly a third occur a single time. The ten largest clones capture roughly 15% of the sample. Results the study describes overall, beyond this receptor: In the ex vivo response, HLA-C-restricted CMV-specific TCR beta clonotypes were dominant, and in two of eight donors the single most frequent clonotype came from this HLA-C-restricted group. Cumulative frequency of public TCR beta family members discriminated carriers of CMV infection plus the relevant HLA type in this cohort and an independent approximately 340-donor cohort.

In this chain, TRBV27 is recombined with TRBJ1-1; a tentative D match to TRBD1 spans 6 bases. This sequence originates from a human donor in good health (CMV status not recorded). Some clones in this sample may be carry-over from other donors' samples. The source material was cultured PBMCs, sampled from culture after CMV antigen stimulation. The DNA is TGTGCCAGCAGCCGAACAGGGTATGGGACTGAAGCTTTCTTT. Protein translation: CASSRTGYGTEAFF.